Listed here are 28 T cell receptor beta chains from one sample, sequenced in a study of T cell repertoires in cytomegalovirus infection. No cognate antigen is known for these TCRs. Via MiXCR, TCRdb re-called the reads, giving one row per CDR3 protein. The profile shows 640,000 or so distinct CDR3 sequences, 30% to 35% of them singletons. The source was cultured PBMCs, collected from culture after CMV antigen stimulation. Every receptor here comes from a human donor in good health (CMV status not recorded). Some clones in this sample may be carry-over from other donors' samples.

CDR3 sequence reads: CASSSIRVFYEQYF. The CDR3 nucleotides are TGTGCCAGCAGTTCTATCCGGGTTTTCTACGAGCAGTACTTC. This chain uses TRBV11-2 with TRBJ2-7, with no clear D. Germline loops: CDR1 SGHAT, CDR2 FQNNGV. V dropped 6 bases and J dropped 3 bases, with 15 bases sitting between them. There are 14 residues in the CDR3.

The chain uses TRBV20-1 and TRBJ1-2; no clear D gene. The V end lost 6 bases, the J end lost 5 bases, and 16 bases lay between the germline ends. The CDR3 covers 13 residues. Germline values: CDR1 DFQATT, CDR2 SNEGSKA (reference sequence). The CDR3 DNA sequence: TGCAGTGCAACCAGCGGGCCGGAGTATGGCTACACCTTC. Translating gives CSATSGPEYGYTF.

The rearrangement uses TRBV28 and TRBJ1-1; TRBD1 matches 9 bases. V lost 3 bases, J lost 4 bases, and 6 bases stayed unmatched. Germline CDR1 MDHEN, CDR2 SYDVKM. CDR3 length equals 15 residues. The CDR3 region is CASSLGDRVSTEAFF. The CDR3 DNA is TGTGCCAGCAGTTTGGGGGACAGGGTGAGCACTGAAGCTTTCTTT.

The sample holds one count of this clonotype. The V and J genes are TRBV4-2 and TRBJ1-3; unclear D gene. The CDR3 has 16 amino acids. In germline, CDR1 is LGHNA, CDR2 YNFKEQ. With 4 bases removed from V and 4 bases from J, the gap between germline ends came to 17 bases. The CDR3 region is CASSRPQTISGNTIYF. The CDR3 DNA reads TGTGCCAGCAGCCGCCCACAGACCATATCGGGAAACACCATATATTTT.

This clonotype showed up just a few times. This chain connects TRBV7-2 to TRBJ1-5; 7 bases align to TRBD1. CDR3 size: 14 residues. Germline CDR1 is SGHTA and CDR2 is FQGNSA. V lost 3 bases to trimming and J lost 5 bases; unmatched junction nucleotides: 4. The CDR3 nucleotides are TGTGCCAGCAGCTTGACAGGGTATGATCAGCCCCAGCATTTT. Its translation: CASSLTGYDQPQHF.

This chain uses TRBV6-2 or TRBV6-3 with TRBJ2-1; 7 positions match TRBD2. This CDR3 contains 15 residues. J lost 2 bases, V lost 6 bases, and 7 bases had no gene match. Germline V gives CDR1 MNHEY, CDR2 SVGEGT. CDR3 region: CASRLAVGAYNEQFF. DNA for the CDR3: TGTGCCAGCAGGCTAGCGGTAGGGGCCTACAATGAGCAGTTCTTC.

The chain couples TRBV5-6 to TRBJ2-1; 8 bases are a match to TRBD2. The ends lost 6 bases at V and 2 bases at J; junction bases unmatched: 10. The CDR3 runs 16 residues. Per germline, CDR1 SGHDT and CDR2 YYEEEE. DNA of the CDR3: TGTGCCAGCACTACACCGGGACTAGGGCCCTACAATGAGCAGTTCTTC. Translated: CASTTPGLGPYNEQFF.

The V and J genes are TRBV9 and TRBJ2-3, with 8 bases lining up with TRBD2. The CDR3 length is 18 residues. The V gene end was trimmed by 3 bases and the J gene end by 0 bases; junction bases not matched to a gene: 12. The germline V gene encodes CDR1 SGDLS and CDR2 YYNGEE. The CDR3 region is CASSGVAGHLTSTDTQYF. CDR3 in DNA: TGTGCCAGCAGCGGGGTAGCGGGACACCTTACTAGCACAGATACGCAGTATTTT.

In its sample, this clonotype was seen a few times. This chain uses TRBV7-2 with TRBJ2-7; 7 bases agree with TRBD1. The germline CDR1 and CDR2 sequences are SGHTA and FQGNSA. CDR3 size: 15 residues. With 3 bases clipped from V and 6 bases from J, the junction kept 11 bases outside the gene matches. CDR3 loop: CASSFMGQGDAEQYF. Here the CDR3 DNA reads TGTGCCAGCAGCTTCATGGGCCAGGGGGACGCCGAGCAGTACTTC.

The chain links TRBV5-5 to TRBJ1-2, with D perhaps matching TRBD1 (5 bases). V was clipped by 0 bases and J by 4 bases, with 13 bases between them. Germline CDR1 reads SGHKS; CDR2 reads YYEKEE (reference sequence). The CDR3 is 15 amino acids. Here the CDR3 reads CASSLAWDPSYGYTF. The CDR3 nucleotides are TGTGCCAGCAGCTTGGCCTGGGACCCCTCCTATGGCTACACCTTC.

This clonotype was found a few times. The V call is TRBV19, the J call TRBJ1-1; tentatively, D is TRBD1 (5 bases). The germline V gene encodes CDR1 LNHDA and CDR2 SQIVND (reference sequence). This CDR3 region has 13 residues. V was trimmed by 8 bases and J by 9 bases, leaving 19 bases between them. DNA of the CDR3: TGTGCCAGTGGGGCCAGACTGCCAGAGCAAGCTTTCTTT. Amino acid sequence: CASGARLPEQAFF.

The CDR3 here is CASTVLNSPLHF. The DNA of the CDR3 is TGTGCCAGCACCGTACTCAATTCACCCCTCCACTTT. The V call is TRBV28, the J call TRBJ1-6; D gene unclear. This CDR3 is 12 amino acids long. Trimming shortened V by 7 bases and J by 7 bases, and 8 bases separated the two germline ends. Germline V gene lookup returns CDR1 MDHEN and CDR2 SYDVKM. Using reference TRBV28 and TRBJ1-6 for the parts outside the CDR3, the full variable domain is DVKVTQSSRYLVKRTGEKVFLECVQDMDHENMFWYRQDPGLGLRLIYFSYDVKMKEKGDIPEGYSVSREKKERFSLILESASTNQTSMYLCASTVLNSPLHFGNGTRLTVT.

The chain carries TRBV18 and TRBJ1-5, with D unresolved. V was cut by 3 bases and J by 8 bases, with 11 bases left in between. The germline V gene encodes CDR1 KGHSH and CDR2 LQKENI. This CDR3 is built from 13 residues. For the CDR3, the DNA is TGTGCCAGCTCACCCTCAAGGACGGAGCCCCAGCATTTT. It encodes CASSPSRTEPQHF.

The chain links TRBV19 to TRBJ1-1; the match to TRBD1 covers 7 bases. This CDR3 has 12 residues. V lost 6 bases to trimming and J lost 7 bases; unmatched junction nucleotides: 5. CDR1 is LNHDA and CDR2 is SQIVND in the germline V gene (reference sequence). The CDR3 sequence is CASRAGGNEAFF. CDR3 nucleotides: TGTGCCAGTAGGGCAGGGGGGAATGAAGCTTTCTTT.

This clonotype was counted many times. The genes are TRBV7-9 and TRBJ1-2; 7 bases are shared with TRBD1. The germline V gene encodes CDR1 SEHNR and CDR2 FQNEAQ (reference sequence). Trimming cost V 5 bases and J 9 bases; bases outside gene matches: 15. The CDR3 length is 15 residues. DNA for the CDR3: TGTGCCAGCAGCAGAGTCGGACAGGCCCCTATTCGCTACACCTTC. Translating it yields CASSRVGQAPIRYTF.

In this sample, this clonotype turned up many times. The V gene is TRBV7-8, the J gene TRBJ1-6; D possibly corresponds to TRBD1 (5 bases). Germline CDR1 and CDR2: SGHVS and FQNEAQ. V lost 1 base and J lost 0, with 7 bases in between. The CDR3 extends over 16 amino acids. CDR3 DNA: TGTGCCAGCAGCTTAGGGCAGGGCTCCTATAATTCACCCCTCCACTTT. It specifies CASSLGQGSYNSPLHF.

The chain links TRBV3-1 to TRBJ1-5; 7 positions agree with TRBD1. V was clipped by 1 base and J by 5 bases; unmatched bases: 5. Germline CDR1 LGHDT, CDR2 YNNKEL (reference sequence). The CDR3 has 15 residues. CDR3 nucleotides: TGTGCCAGCAGCCAAGCCACGGGACAGCATCAGCCCCAGCATTTT. Its translation is CASSQATGQHQPQHF.

This clonotype has just a few counts. The chain recombines TRBV25-1 with TRBJ2-5; 8 bases are a match to TRBD2. V lost 2 bases, J lost 1 base, and 3 bases stayed unmatched. Germline lookup yields CDR1 MGHDK and CDR2 SYGVNS. The CDR3 is 15 residues long. The CDR3 region is CASSEGGGFQETQYF. CDR3 coding DNA: TGTGCCAGCAGTGAAGGCGGGGGGTTCCAAGAGACCCAGTACTTC.

This sequence joins TRBV19 and TRBJ2-7; perhaps TRBD1 as D (6 bases). V lost 7 bases, J lost 5 bases, and 15 bases lay in between. There are 13 residues in the CDR3. Looked up from germline, CDR1 is LNHDA and CDR2 is SQIVND (reference sequence). CDR3 region: CASKGQSAHEQYF. CDR3 in DNA: TGTGCCAGTAAGGGACAATCGGCGCACGAGCAGTACTTC. The whole variable domain, remainder taken from reference TRBV19 and TRBJ2-7, is DGGITQSPKYLFRKEGQNVTLSCEQNLNHDAMYWYRQDPGQGLRLIYYSQIVNDFQKGDIAEGYSVSREKKESFPLTVTSAQKNPTAFYLCASKGQSAHEQYFGPGTRLTVT.

V usage is TRBV7-9 and J usage is TRBJ2-1, with D possibly being TRBD1 (6 bases). The CDR3 has 11 residues. V lost 5 bases, J lost 7 bases, and 6 bases lay in between. Germline CDR1 is SEHNR and CDR2 is FQNEAQ (reference sequence). CDR3 DNA sequence: TGTGCCAGCAGCGGACAGAATGAGCAGTTCTTC. Amino acid sequence: CASSGQNEQFF.

This clonotype has ten or more counts. This rearrangement joins TRBV7-2 to TRBJ2-7; D uncertain. Germline CDR1 and CDR2: SGHTA and FQGNSA. The length of the CDR3 is 13 residues. Trimming removed 5 bases at V and 3 bases at J, with 11 bases between. The CDR3 loop is CASSVDGDYEQYF. The DNA of the CDR3 is TGTGCCAGCAGCGTCGACGGCGACTACGAGCAGTACTTC.

This chain connects TRBV7-6 to TRBJ1-6; no firm D call. V gave up 5 bases and J gave up 7 bases, with 12 bases separating them. The CDR3 is 14 amino acids. The V gene's germline CDR1 is SGHVS and CDR2 FNYEAQ. Here the CDR3 reads CASSPPGPNSPLHF. The DNA of the CDR3 is TGTGCCAGCAGCCCACCGGGCCCCAATTCACCCCTCCACTTT.

V is TRBV12-3 or TRBV12-4 and J is TRBJ2-7, with 7 bases aligning to TRBD1. V shed 7 bases and J 8 bases; nucleotides not matched to a gene: 14. The CDR3 has 14 residues. As DNA, the CDR3 is TGTGCCAGCACCGACAGGGACGCCCCTATCAAGCAGTACTTC. Protein: CASTDRDAPIKQYF.

The chain links TRBV11-3 to TRBJ2-1, with a weak D call TRBD2 (5 bases). Trimming cost V 5 bases and J 9 bases, with 11 bases left between them. The CDR3 contains 12 residues. The germline V gene encodes CDR1 SGHNT and CDR2 YENEEA. Here the CDR3 DNA reads TGTGCCAGCAGCCCTCTGGGGAGTGAGCAGTTCTTC. It encodes CASSPLGSEQFF.

The sample holds a few counts of this clonotype. The gene calls are TRBV6-1 and TRBJ2-2; TRBD2 aligns across 8 bases. The V segment lost 2 bases and the J segment 1 base; nucleotides outside the gene matches: 3. From germline, CDR1 is MNHNS and CDR2 SASEGT. CDR3 length: 16 residues. CDR3 DNA sequence: TGTGCCAGCAGTGAATCGGGGGGGATGAACACCGGGGAGCTGTTTTTT. This translates into CASSESGGMNTGELFF.

This clonotype was observed a few times. The chain has TRBV6-6 and TRBJ1-5, with unresolved D. This CDR3 is 13 amino acids long. Trimming took off 7 bases at V and 7 bases at J, with 14 bases between the two ends. CDR1 is MNHNY and CDR2 is SVGAGI in the germline V gene (reference sequence). CDR3 residues: CASNLEAGQPQHF. The CDR3 DNA is TGTGCCAGCAATTTGGAGGCGGGGCAGCCCCAGCATTTT.

The chain has TRBV7-9 and TRBJ1-1, with D possibly being TRBD1 (5 bases). Trimming removed 4 bases at V and 6 bases at J, with 18 bases between. This CDR3 region has 15 residues. Germline lookup yields CDR1 SEHNR and CDR2 FQNEAQ (reference sequence). The CDR3 coding sequence is TGTGCCAGCAGCTCGGATCTCGGGGCGCCGGCTGAAGCTTTCTTT. It encodes CASSSDLGAPAEAFF.

The chain carries TRBV5-4 and TRBJ1-2, with TRBD1 matching 7 bases. V gave up 4 bases and J gave up 8 bases; unmatched junction bases: 8. The length of the CDR3 is 13 residues. Germline CDR1 and CDR2: SGHNT and YYREEE (reference sequence). Here the CDR3 DNA reads TGTGCCAGCAGCCCGGGACAGTTATCCGGCTACACCTTC. It codes for CASSPGQLSGYTF.